The 30 T cell receptor beta chains presented below share a single source sample, sequenced in a study of neurological immune-mediated disorders. TCRdb processed the 5' RACE reads anew with MiXCR; each CDR3 protein has one entry. Among about 65,000 distinct CDR3 sequences listed, approximately 4.2% were seen once. Specimen: PBMCs. The receptors shown here come from a man over 45 with multiple sclerosis.

In this sample, this clonotype turned up many times. This chain links TRBV4-1 with TRBJ2-5; unclear D gene. Looked up from germline, CDR1 is MGHRA and CDR2 is YSYEKL. Trimming shortened V by 4 bases and J by 3 bases, and 9 bases separated the two germline ends. This CDR3 spans 13 amino acids. The chain's CDR3 is CASSLASEETQYF. In DNA form, the CDR3 reads TGCGCCAGCAGCCTTGCTAGTGAAGAGACCCAGTACTTC.

This clonotype was seen a few times. An end of the junction does not agree with germline; a read error may underlie this. The gene calls are TRBV7-6 and TRBJ1-6, with 8 bases lining up with TRBD1. Germline CDR1 SGHVS, CDR2 FNYEAQ. This CDR3 comprises 15 residues. The CDR3 DNA sequence: TGTGCCAGCAGCCCGGGACAGGCTTCCAATTCACCCCTCAACTTT. Its protein product is CASSPGQASNSPLNF.

This clonotype was seen ten or more times. The chain recombines TRBV9 with TRBJ1-1, with D possibly TRBD1 on 5 matching bases. The V end lost 4 bases, the J end lost 0 bases, and 13 bases lay between the germline ends. Germline V gene lookup returns CDR1 SGDLS and CDR2 YYNGEE. CDR3 length equals 15 residues. CDR3 residues: CASSPAGRMNTEAFF. The CDR3 DNA follows: TGTGCCAGCAGCCCCGCGGGACGTATGAACACTGAAGCTTTCTTT.

This clonotype was picked up many times. The J gene is TRBJ2-6, the V gene TRBV4-1; D gene unclear. From germline, CDR1 is MGHRA and CDR2 YSYEKL. This CDR3 comprises 12 residues. Trimming took 1 base from V and 11 from J, leaving 6 bases between them. The CDR3 sequence is CASSQVGHVLTF. In DNA form, the CDR3 reads TGCGCCAGCAGCCAAGTGGGCCACGTCCTGACTTTC.

Of note for this clonotype: The junction differs from germline at one of its ends, possibly a read error. This sequence joins TRBV7-2 and TRBJ1-5, with 7 bases that match TRBD1. This CDR3 has 16 amino acids. CDR1 and CDR2 (germline): SGHTA, FQGNSA. The CDR3, as DNA: TGTGCCAGCACCAACTCGAGACAGGGAGCAGCCTCCCTGCAGAATTTT. It codes for CASTNSRQGAASLQNF.

The sample holds many counts of this clonotype. The chain recombines TRBV7-9 with TRBJ1-4; possibly TRBD1 for D (5 bases). The ends were cut back, 4 bases at V and 7 bases at J, with 13 bases in the middle. Germline V gene sequence: CDR1 SEHNR, CDR2 FQNEAQ (reference sequence). The CDR3 sequence is 14 residues long. The CDR3 DNA reads as TGTGCCAGCAGCTCAGCCCGGGACGTTGAAAAACTGTTTTTT. This sequence encodes CASSSARDVEKLFF.

This clonotype was counted only a few times. One junction end disagrees with the germline gene, perhaps due to a read error. The V gene is TRBV6-2 or TRBV6-3, the J gene TRBJ1-5; 7 bases match TRBD1. Germline assignment: CDR1 MNHEY and CDR2 SVGEGT. The CDR3 length is 15 residues. CDR3 DNA sequence: TGTGCCAGCAGTCCGACAGGGTACGCCAATCAGCCCCAGAATTTT. Amino acids: CASSPTGYANQPQNF.

This clonotype occurred many times. J is TRBJ2-5 and V is TRBV5-1; D could derive from TRBD1 or TRBD2 (5 bases each). V was shortened by 2 bases and J by 2 bases, with 13 bases between the two germline ends. Germline-derived CDR1 and CDR2 are SGHRS and YFSETQ. CDR3 size: 15 residues. The CDR3 DNA reads as TGCGCCAGCAGCTTCCGGGACCCTCGTCAAGAGACCCAGTACTTC. Translation gives CASSFRDPRQETQYF.

This clonotype came up many times. At one boundary the junction diverges from the germline segment, which might be a read error. The chain combines TRBV7-9 with TRBJ1-5; D not resolved. The germline CDR1 and CDR2 sequences are SEHNR and FQNEAQ (reference sequence). CDR3 size: 13 residues. DNA of the CDR3: TGTGCCAGCAGCTTAGAGTCGGGTATGACCCAGAATTTT. Residues: CASSLESGMTQNF.

This clonotype was seen at least ten times. The rearrangement uses TRBV2 and TRBJ1-5; 8 bases line up with TRBD1. V lost 6 bases, J lost 4 bases, and 5 bases stayed unmatched. CDR3 length equals 14 residues. Germline V gene lookup returns CDR1 SNHLY and CDR2 FYNNEI. CDR3 DNA: TGTGCCAGCAGGACCCGGACAGGGAATCAGCCCCAGCATTTT. Amino acids: CASRTRTGNQPQHF.

This clonotype was picked up many times. The gene calls are TRBV7-2 and TRBJ2-7; unclear D gene. V was cut by 1 base and J by 4 bases, with 11 bases left in between. Germline loops: CDR1 SGHTA, CDR2 FQGNSA. The CDR3 is 14 amino acids. The CDR3: CASSLDPGRYEQYF. The CDR3 DNA reads TGTGCCAGCAGCTTAGACCCAGGAAGGTACGAGCAGTACTTC.

This clonotype occurred many times. The chain couples TRBV5-1 to TRBJ2-3, with 12 bases lining up with TRBD2. J lost 3 bases, V lost 2 bases, and 7 bases had no gene match. Germline V gene lookup returns CDR1 SGHRS and CDR2 YFSETQ. CDR3 length: 17 residues. The CDR3 here is CASSFPSGGAGTDTQYF. CDR3 coding DNA: TGCGCCAGCAGCTTCCCTAGCGGGGGGGCCGGGACAGATACGCAGTATTTT.

This clonotype has at least ten counts. The chain has TRBV29-1 and TRBJ2-4, with TRBD2 matching over 8 bases. The V and J ends lost 4 bases and 7 bases, in that order; junction bases with no gene match: 12. The CDR3 sequence is 15 residues long. Germline V gives CDR1 SQVTM, CDR2 ANQGSEA. The CDR3 DNA is TGCAGCGTTGGCCCGGGACTAGAGGAGGGGAACATTCAGTACTTC. It yields the protein CSVGPGLEEGNIQYF. Full variable domain (rest looked up from reference TRBV29-1 and TRBJ2-4): SAVISQKPSRDICQRGTSLTIQCQVDSQVTMMFWYRQQPGQSLTLIATANQGSEATYESGFVIDKFPISRPNLTFSTLTVSNMSPEDSSIYLCSVGPGLEEGNIQYFGAGTRLSVL.

The table lists this clonotype with many counts. The CDR3, as DNA: TGTGCCAGCTCACCGAACAGGGGCTCCACTGAAGCTTTCTTT. It encodes CASSPNRGSTEAFF. The chain has TRBV18 and TRBJ1-1; TRBD1 matches 7 bases. The CDR3 spans 14 residues. With 3 bases clipped from V and 4 bases from J, the junction kept 5 bases outside the gene matches. Germline V gene data show CDR1 as KGHSH and CDR2 as LQKENI.

This clonotype showed up many times. The V gene is TRBV27, the J gene TRBJ2-7; TRBD2 aligns across 12 bases. Losses at the gene ends were 7 bases for V and 2 bases for J; bases not matched to a gene: 6. The CDR3 loop spans 15 amino acids. The germline CDR1 and CDR2 sequences are MNHEY and SMNVEV (reference sequence). The DNA of the CDR3 is TGTGCCAGCACCTCGACTAGCGGGGGCACCTACGAGCAGTACGTC. Protein product: CASTSTSGGTYEQYV.

The chain joins TRBV6-6 to TRBJ1-1, with TRBD1 as a possible D gene (5 bases). Trimming removed 11 bases from V and 4 bases from J, with 20 bases in between. CDR1 and CDR2 (germline): MNHNY, SVGAGI (reference sequence). This CDR3 contains 14 residues. DNA of the CDR3: TGTGCCGGTGCGACATGGTATGGGGCCACTGAAGCTTTCTTT. Amino acids: CAGATWYGATEAFF.

The table lists this clonotype with many counts. The rearrangement uses TRBV5-6 and TRBJ2-5, with 8 bases aligning to TRBD1. With V trimmed by 0 bases and J by 5 bases, 3 bases remained unmatched. The CDR3 spans 14 residues. The germline CDR1 and CDR2 sequences are SGHDT and YYEEEE. CDR3 nucleotide sequence: TGTGCCAGCAGCTTGGTGACAGGGGTCGAGACCCAGTACTTC. Translating it yields CASSLVTGVETQYF.

This clonotype showed up many times. V and J are TRBV5-1 and TRBJ1-1; D is ambiguous. Germline loops: CDR1 SGHRS, CDR2 YFSETQ. Trimming removed 6 bases at V and 0 bases at J, with 9 bases between. The CDR3 has 13 amino acids. The CDR3 is CASTSQVNTEAFF. The DNA of the CDR3 is TGCGCCAGCACCTCGCAAGTGAACACTGAAGCTTTCTTT.

The CDR3, as DNA: TGTGCCAGCAGTTACGATGGGACACGGGTGACCCAGTACTTC. Protein: CASSYDGTRVTQYF. The chain recombines TRBV6-5 with TRBJ2-5, with D possibly being TRBD1 (6 bases). Germline loops: CDR1 MNHEY, CDR2 SVGAGI. With 2 bases removed from V and 7 bases from J, the gap between germline ends came to 14 bases. This CDR3 spans 14 amino acids.

This clonotype was detected many times. The chain joins TRBV15 to TRBJ2-7, with D tentatively TRBD1 or TRBD2 (5 bases each). There are 15 residues in the CDR3. Per germline, CDR1 LNHNV and CDR2 YYDKDF (reference sequence). The germline V and J ends were trimmed by 1 base and 5 bases, with 15 bases remaining between them. This CDR3 reads CATSRVGVLGDEQYF. The CDR3 bases are TGTGCCACCAGCAGAGTCGGGGTGCTGGGGGACGAGCAGTACTTC.

This clonotype was recorded at least ten times. V and J are TRBV3-1 and TRBJ2-2; the D is unclear. Germline CDR1 LGHDT, CDR2 YNNKEL (reference sequence). Trimming removed 1 base at V and 6 bases at J, with 12 bases between. The CDR3 runs to 15 residues. CDR3 amino acids: CASSQVPPLPGELFF. In nucleotides, the CDR3 is TGTGCCAGCAGCCAAGTGCCCCCTTTACCCGGGGAGCTGTTTTTT.

This clonotype was picked up many times. The rearrangement uses TRBV5-1 and TRBJ2-3; D not certain. V lost 1 base and J lost 4, with 4 bases in between. This CDR3 region has 12 residues. In germline, CDR1 is SGHRS, CDR2 YFSETQ. The CDR3: CASSLHADTQYF. The CDR3, as DNA: TGCGCCAGCAGCTTGCATGCAGATACGCAGTATTTT.

This clonotype was seen ten or more times. CDR3 loop: CSVSTGTGFIGELFF. DNA for the CDR3: TGCAGCGTGTCGACCGGGACAGGGTTCATCGGGGAGCTGTTTTTT. The chain employs TRBV29-1 and TRBJ2-2; 9 positions agree with TRBD1. This CDR3 comprises 15 residues. Unmatched junction bases numbered 12, after V lost 6 bases and J lost 7 bases. CDR1 SQVTM and CDR2 ANQGSEA come from the germline V gene.

This clonotype was counted only a few times. The V and J genes are TRBV5-5 and TRBJ2-7, with D hard to call. The germline gives CDR1 SGHKS, CDR2 YYEKEE (reference sequence). The CDR3 covers 14 residues. Trimming shortened V by 4 bases and J by 1 base, and 12 bases separated the two germline ends. CDR3 nucleotide sequence: TGTGCCAGCAGCGCTGAGCTGCGATCCTACGAGCAGTACTTC. This encodes CASSAELRSYEQYF.

The chain uses TRBV7-9 and TRBJ2-4, with 10 bases that match TRBD1. CDR3 length equals 15 residues. With V trimmed by 1 base and J by 8 bases, 5 bases remained unmatched. Germline CDR1 is SEHNR and CDR2 is FQNEAQ (reference sequence). CDR3 DNA sequence: TGTGCCAGCAGCTTAGGAGGACAGGGGGGACACATTCAGTACTTC. This translates into CASSLGGQGGHIQYF.

This clonotype was recorded at least ten times. V gene TRBV6-5 combines with J gene TRBJ2-3; D could derive from TRBD1 or TRBD2 (5 bases each). There are 16 residues in the CDR3. Germline V gives CDR1 MNHEY, CDR2 SVGAGI. With 3 bases removed from V and 1 base from J, the gap between germline ends came to 14 bases. CDR3 in DNA: TGTGCCAGCAGTTATTTGAGGGGCGGAGGCACAGATACGCAGTATTTT. Translating gives CASSYLRGGGTDTQYF.

This clonotype was observed at least ten times. The chain is built from TRBV7-2 and TRBJ1-2; no clear D. Germline CDR1 is SGHTA and CDR2 is FQGNSA. This CDR3 comprises 15 residues. V lost 1 base to trimming and J lost 7 bases, with 16 bases between them. CDR3 nucleotides: TGTGCCAGCAGCTTAGGGCCGGGTTCAGTTGCTGGCTACACCTTC. It is translated as CASSLGPGSVAGYTF.

This clonotype has ten or more counts. The chain couples TRBV5-1 to TRBJ1-6, with D unresolved. V shed 3 bases and J shed 6 bases, with 7 bases lying between them. This CDR3 is 13 amino acids long. In germline, CDR1 is SGHRS, CDR2 YFSETQ. As DNA, the CDR3 is TGCGCCAGCAGCTCGGACGGTAATTCACCCCTCCACTTT. Protein sequence: CASSSDGNSPLHF.

The sample holds a few counts of this clonotype. This chain links TRBV29-1 with TRBJ1-3; D call uncertain. Germline V CDR1 and CDR2: SQVTM, ANQGSEA. V gave up 6 bases and J gave up 0 bases, with 9 bases separating them. This CDR3 spans 13 amino acids. Written as DNA, the CDR3 is TGCAGCGTGCAAAGCAGCTCTGGAAACACCATATATTTT. This translates into CSVQSSSGNTIYF.

This clonotype was counted many times. The rearrangement links TRBV3-1 to TRBJ2-1; D perhaps matches TRBD2 (6 bases). This CDR3 is built from 17 residues. Trimming shortened V by 0 bases and J by 1 base, and 13 bases separated the two germline ends. The germline gives CDR1 LGHDT, CDR2 YNNKEL (reference sequence). The CDR3 is CASSQDPTSTSYNEQFF. The CDR3 DNA follows: TGTGCCAGCAGCCAAGATCCTACTAGCACATCCTACAATGAGCAGTTCTTC.